The entry that follows covers one TCR beta chain sequence. Its specificity is not known. Unrecorded immune exposures were likely, despite nominal health at sampling. The data were taken from a study of cytomegalovirus exposure and HLA in healthy donors. Both 60 Vbeta primers and 13 Jbeta primers went into the PCR. TCRdb's table, derived via immunoSEQ multiplex PCR, lists solely in-frame clones and lacks some. The sample carries 130,000 to 150,000 clones, approximately 80% recorded once. The CDR3 spans 17 residues. Germline-derived CDR1 and CDR2 are ENHRY and SYGVKD. With 3 bases clipped from V and 5 bases from J, the junction kept 12 bases outside the gene matches. Study-wide results and caveats: A link between a missense DCLRE1C variant and TCR beta V- and J-gene trimming emerged from a later analysis. Donor immune exposure was known only as CMV serostatus.

The rearrangement joins TRBV10-3 to TRBJ1-4; 7 bases map to TRBD1. Sequencing was done on a sample of PBMCs. This clonotype was obtained from a man aged 18-30 years in good health and CMV-seronegative. Here the CDR3 reads CAISDGDRAELNEKLFF. The CDR3 bases are TGTGCCATCAGTGACGGCGACAGGGCCGAGTTAAATGAAAAACTGTTTTTT.